These 14 T cell receptor beta chains were sequenced from one sample in a study of graft-versus-host responses after intestinal transplantation. No antigens are known for them. Only in-frame clones appear in the TCRdb table, and some are missing; sequencing was by immunoSEQ multiplex PCR. This table has tens of thousands of clones, approximately 92% appearing once. This sample comprised unstimulated CD8+ T cells sorted from spleen or lymph node cells, obtained before intestinal transplant. All receptors derive from a human donor who received an intestinal transplant.

This chain connects TRBV27 to TRBJ2-7; D gene uncertain. CDR1 MNHEY and CDR2 SMNVEV come from the germline V gene (reference sequence). This CDR3 contains 13 residues. V lost 2 bases to trimming and J lost 1 base, with 6 bases between them. Written as DNA, the CDR3 is TGTGCCAGCAGTTTAGCCAGGTCCTACGAGCAGTACTTC. This translates into CASSLARSYEQYF.

The chain uses TRBV27 and TRBJ2-7, with a possible D match to TRBD2 (5 bases). Germline CDR1 MNHEY, CDR2 SMNVEV (reference sequence). Trimming pared 5 bases from V and 1 base from J, leaving 15 bases between. The length of the CDR3 is 15 residues. The chain's CDR3 is CASSPSGGPSYEQYF. Written as DNA, the CDR3 is TGTGCCAGCAGTCCCAGCGGAGGCCCATCCTACGAGCAGTACTTC.

The chain joins TRBV13 to TRBJ1-6, with D possibly TRBD1 on 6 matching bases. Trimming left V 3 bases short and J 0 bases short, with 9 bases between. Germline V lookup: CDR1 PRHDT, CDR2 FYEKMQ (reference sequence). This CDR3 has 16 residues. The CDR3 region is CASSFTGSSYNSPLHF. In nucleotides, the CDR3 is TGTGCCAGCAGCTTCACAGGGAGCTCCTATAATTCACCCCTCCACTTT.

The V gene is TRBV18, the J gene TRBJ2-7; 7 bases are shared with TRBD1. CDR1 and CDR2 from the germline V gene are KGHSH and LQKENI. The CDR3 consists of 13 residues. V lost 5 bases, J lost 5 bases, and 6 bases stayed unmatched. CDR3 sequence reads: CASSTGVRNEQYF. The DNA for the CDR3 is TGTGCCAGCTCAACAGGGGTACGTAACGAGCAGTACTTC.

The chain carries TRBV19 and TRBJ2-7; the match to TRBD1 covers 9 bases. CDR1 and CDR2 from the germline V gene are LNHDA and SQIVND (reference sequence). This CDR3 comprises 14 residues. V lost 7 bases and J lost 2; bases outside the gene matches: 6. CDR3 loop: CASTPGTGPYEQYF. In DNA form, the CDR3 reads TGTGCCAGTACCCCCGGGACAGGGCCCTACGAGCAGTACTTC. The whole variable domain, remainder taken from reference TRBV19 and TRBJ2-7, is DGGITQSPKYLFRKEGQNVTLSCEQNLNHDAMYWYRQDPGQGLRLIYYSQIVNDFQKGDIAEGYSVSREKKESFPLTVTSAQKNPTAFYLCASTPGTGPYEQYFGPGTRLTVT.

As for this clone: The identical CDR3 is also encoded by other nucleotide sequences in the sample. V usage is TRBV27 and J usage is TRBJ1-6; TRBD1 matches at 9 bases. This CDR3 is built from 16 residues. The germline CDR1 and CDR2 sequences are MNHEY and SMNVEV (reference sequence). V trimming: 1 base; J trimming: 8 bases; junction bases outside the gene matches: 6. Written as DNA, the CDR3 is TGTGCCAGCAGTTTATGGGGACAGGGCTTCTATTCACCCCTCCACTTT. Protein sequence: CASSLWGQGFYSPLHF.

V is TRBV4-2 and J is TRBJ1-2, with D hard to call. Deletions cut 2 bases from V and 4 bases from J, with 14 bases between. Looked up from germline, CDR1 is LGHNA and CDR2 is YNFKEQ. The CDR3 runs 15 residues. The DNA of the CDR3 is TGTGCCAGCAGCCAAATAATTCTGTCTCCCTATGGCTACACCTTC. Its protein is CASSQIILSPYGYTF.

CDR3 DNA: TGTGCCAGCACGTATAGCGGGTCCTACGAGCAGTACTTC. This gives the protein CASTYSGSYEQYF. This chain connects TRBV27 to TRBJ2-5, with 7 bases aligning to TRBD2. The J call may not be correct, given that the DNA end is closer to TRBJ2-7. The germline V gene has CDR1 MNHEY and CDR2 SMNVEV (reference sequence). The CDR3 sequence is 13 residues long.

The rearrangement joins TRBV12-5 to TRBJ1-1; 7 nucleotides align to TRBD1. Germline V gene data show CDR1 as LGHNT and CDR2 as FRNRAP. V shed 2 bases, J shed 7 bases, and the junction held 4 bases outside the gene matches. There are 13 residues in the CDR3. The CDR3 nucleotides read TGTGCTAGTGGTTTGATCCCAGGGGGTGAAGCTTTCTTT. This codes for CASGLIPGGEAFF.

V and J are TRBV6-4 and TRBJ2-7, with 7 bases that match TRBD1. The CDR3 is 13 amino acids. Germline V lookup: CDR1 MRHNA, CDR2 SNTAGT. The J segment lost 6 bases and the V segment lost 5 bases, leaving 7 bases of the junction unmatched. CDR3 loop: CASSYDRVSEQYF. The CDR3, as DNA: TGTGCCAGCAGTTATGACAGGGTCAGCGAGCAGTACTTC.

This chain joins TRBV6-5 and TRBJ1-2; 7 bases are a match to TRBD1. The CDR3 loop spans 12 amino acids. Germline V gene lookup returns CDR1 MNHEY and CDR2 SVGAGI. J was trimmed by 6 bases and V by 6 bases; bases with no gene match: 4. CDR3 sequence: CASRSGTDGYTF. CDR3 nucleotide sequence: TGTGCCAGCAGGTCGGGGACAGATGGCTACACCTTC.

The chain uses TRBV7-8 and TRBJ2-3; maybe TRBD2 (5 bases). V shed 4 bases and J shed 2 bases, with 16 bases lying between them. This CDR3 comprises 16 residues. From germline, CDR1 is SGHVS and CDR2 FQNEAQ. In DNA, the CDR3 is TGTGCCAGCAGCTATGGGAGTTCCCTCCACACAGATACGCAGTATTTT. Its translation is CASSYGSSLHTDTQYF.

The chain recombines TRBV27 with TRBJ2-3; perhaps TRBD1 as D (5 bases). The germline V gene has CDR1 MNHEY and CDR2 SMNVEV (reference sequence). The CDR3 contains 14 residues. V was trimmed by 6 bases and J by 1 base, leaving 11 bases between them. The DNA of the CDR3 is TGTGCCAGCAGCCCGGACACCCGCACAGATACGCAGTATTTT. Its protein is CASSPDTRTDTQYF.

The chain uses TRBV5-1 and TRBJ2-5; D unresolved. Trimming stripped 0 bases from V and 3 bases from J, with 6 bases between. The CDR3 is made up of 13 amino acids. CDR1 SGHRS and CDR2 YFSETQ come from the germline V gene. CDR3 bases: TGCGCCAGCAGCTTGGAGCTAGAAGAGACCCAGTACTTC. It specifies CASSLELEETQYF.